Listed here are 26 T cell receptor beta chains from one sample, sequenced in a study of blood T cell repertoires in COVID-19 (dated by TCRdb to 2020 to 2021). Libraries were prepared through the immunoSEQ multiplex PCR assay. Held by TCRdb, this immuneACCESS table contains in-frame sequences only and omits some clones. Under half of the omission traces to an unresolved V gene where checked; the cause of the rest is unknown. The sample profile shows around 180,000 clones; roughly 70% of them were found once. The ten top clones hold about 3% of the sample. Sequences were obtained from peripheral blood. These receptors were collected from a woman aged 80 or older with acute or convalescent COVID-19.

The rearrangement uses TRBV2 and TRBJ1-5; 9 positions agree with TRBD1. V was clipped by 6 bases and J by 1 base; unmatched bases: 4. Germline assignment: CDR1 SNHLY and CDR2 FYNNEI. This CDR3 has 15 residues. The CDR3 protein is CASRGGQGSNQPQHF. Written as DNA, the CDR3 is TGTGCCAGCAGGGGGGGACAGGGCAGCAATCAGCCCCAGCATTTT.

The J gene is TRBJ1-3, the V gene TRBV7-2; a possible D gene is TRBD1 (6 bases). The CDR3 is made up of 15 amino acids. Germline CDR1 SGHTA, CDR2 FQGNSA. The germline V and J ends were trimmed by 4 bases and 0 bases, with 10 bases remaining between them. CDR3 DNA sequence: TGTGCCAGCAGCTCCAACAGGGTCTCTGGAAACACCATATATTTT. This gives the protein CASSSNRVSGNTIYF.

This clone has a single count. The CDR3 protein is CASSGGGAQETQYF. The DNA of the CDR3 is TGTGCCAGCAGCGGCGGCGGGGCCCAAGAGACCCAGTACTTC. The J gene is TRBJ2-5, the V gene TRBV7-2; TRBD2 is a possible D gene (6 bases). Germline CDR1 SGHTA, CDR2 FQGNSA. V dropped 5 bases and J dropped 1 base, with 11 bases sitting between them. CDR3 size: 14 residues.

This chain uses TRBV28 with TRBJ1-2; the match to TRBD1 covers 9 bases. CDR1 and CDR2 from the germline V gene are MDHEN and SYDVKM. Trimming at V came to 6 bases and at J to 7 bases, leaving 3 bases not matched to a gene. The CDR3 consists of 12 residues. CDR3 loop: CASRGDRVGYTF. Written as DNA, the CDR3 is TGTGCCAGCAGGGGGGACAGGGTTGGCTACACCTTC.

The rearrangement joins TRBV6-1 to TRBJ1-5, with no clear D. V lost 1 base to trimming and J lost 6 bases, with 13 bases between them. The CDR3 length is 15 residues. The germline CDR1 and CDR2 sequences are MNHNS and SASEGT. Here the CDR3 DNA reads TGTGCCAGCAGTGAAGGCTCCGGTCGCATTCAGCCCCAGCATTTT. Translation gives CASSEGSGRIQPQHF.

The chain's CDR3 is CASSTHGGQDYGYTF. The CDR3, as DNA: TGTGCCAGCAGCACCCACGGGGGGCAAGACTATGGCTACACCTTC. The chain links TRBV7-8 to TRBJ1-2, with D tentatively TRBD1 (6 bases). V was cut by 5 bases and J by 3 bases, with 16 bases left in between. The CDR3 contains 15 residues. Looked up from germline, CDR1 is SGHVS and CDR2 is FQNEAQ.

The J gene is TRBJ2-1, the V gene TRBV7-3; 7 nucleotides match TRBD2. Losses at the gene ends were 6 bases for V and 2 bases for J; bases not matched to a gene: 22. Per the germline V gene, CDR1 is SGHTA and CDR2 is FQGTGA. This CDR3 spans 20 amino acids. The CDR3 is CASSPKGAGKARAAYNEQFF. In DNA, the CDR3 is TGTGCCAGCAGTCCGAAGGGAGCGGGGAAGGCGAGGGCTGCCTACAATGAGCAGTTCTTC.

A few counts support this clone. This rearrangement joins TRBV11-2 to TRBJ2-5, with D perhaps TRBD1 (5 bases). This CDR3 has 14 amino acids. The V end lost 0 bases, the J end lost 7 bases, and 12 bases lay between the germline ends. In germline, CDR1 is SGHAT, CDR2 FQNNGV. DNA of the CDR3: TGTGCCAGCAGCTTAGATGCAGGGTCGGCGACCCAGTACTTC. It codes for CASSLDAGSATQYF.

This chain links TRBV7-9 with TRBJ2-3, with 9 bases matching TRBD2. Germline loops: CDR1 SEHNR, CDR2 FQNEAQ (reference sequence). There are 16 residues in the CDR3. With 2 bases clipped from V and 3 bases from J, the junction kept 6 bases outside the gene matches. In nucleotides, the CDR3 is TGTGCCAGCAGCTTACAGGCGGGAGGGGGTACAGATACGCAGTATTTT. This gives the protein CASSLQAGGGTDTQYF.

The CDR3 DNA reads as TGCGCCAGCAGCACAGGCAGGGGGCAGGACACCGGGGAGCTGTTTTTT. Its translation is CASSTGRGQDTGELFF. The J gene is TRBJ2-2, the V gene TRBV5-1, with 8 positions matching TRBD1. Losses at the gene ends were 4 bases for V and 3 bases for J; bases not matched to a gene: 8. Germline assignment: CDR1 SGHRS and CDR2 YFSETQ. The CDR3 runs to 16 residues.

The genes are TRBV3-1 (or the pseudogene TRBV3-2) and TRBJ1-5; D remains ambiguous. CDR1 is LGHDT and CDR2 is YNNKEL in the germline V gene (reference sequence). This CDR3 is built from 14 residues. V gave up 5 bases and J gave up 6 bases, with 14 bases separating them. DNA for the CDR3: TGTGCCAGCAGCGCTCCGGGGTCAGGTCAGCCCCAGCATTTT. This encodes CASSAPGSGQPQHF.

The genes are TRBV21-1 and TRBJ1-2. TRBV21-1 is classified as a pseudogene. CDR3 length equals 13 residues. The CDR3 DNA reads as TGTGCCAGCAGCCCAGCATTGGCGGATGGCTACACCTTC. Translated, it gives CASSPALADGYTF.

This clone was counted between two and nine times. CDR3: CASRTDSVGEQFF. Here the CDR3 DNA reads TGCGCCAGCAGAACGGACTCAGTCGGGGAGCAGTTCTTC. The genes are TRBV5-1 and TRBJ2-1; a possible D gene is TRBD2 (5 bases). V was cut by 5 bases and J by 10 bases, with 16 bases left in between. The CDR3 runs 13 residues. CDR1 SGHRS and CDR2 YFSETQ come from the germline V gene.

The rearrangement uses TRBV13 and TRBJ2-3; perhaps TRBD1 as D (6 bases). The CDR3 is made up of 14 amino acids. V lost 3 bases, J lost 3 bases, and 10 bases lay in between. Germline V gene sequence: CDR1 PRHDT, CDR2 FYEKMQ (reference sequence). The CDR3 protein is CASSFGQGTDTQYF. The CDR3 DNA follows: TGTGCCAGCAGCTTCGGGCAGGGGACAGATACGCAGTATTTT.

The V gene is TRBV27, the J gene TRBJ1-4, with 7 positions matching TRBD1. Germline assignment: CDR1 MNHEY and CDR2 SMNVEV (reference sequence). Trimming at V came to 6 bases and at J to 5 bases, leaving 6 bases not matched to a gene. CDR3 length equals 14 residues. CDR3 sequence: CASSRDRPNEKLFF. CDR3 coding DNA: TGTGCCAGCAGCAGGGACAGACCAAATGAAAAACTGTTTTTT. Full variable domain (missing parts from reference TRBV27 and TRBJ1-4): EAQVTQNPRYLITVTGKKLTVTCSQNMNHEYMSWYRQDPGLGLRQIYYSMNVEVTDKGDVPEGYKVSRKEKRNFPLILESPSPNQTSLYFCASSRDRPNEKLFFGSGTQLSVL.

V gene TRBV29-1 combines with J gene TRBJ2-5; 8 positions match TRBD1. Germline V lookup: CDR1 SQVTM, CDR2 ANQGSEA. This CDR3 contains 12 residues. V lost 6 bases and J lost 5; bases outside the gene matches: 5. Written as DNA, the CDR3 is TGCAGCGTGGCGGGACAGGCGGAGACCCAGTACTTC. Translating it yields CSVAGQAETQYF. The entire variable domain, with the rest obtained from reference TRBV29-1 and TRBJ2-5, is as follows: SAVISQKPSRDICQRGTSLTIQCQVDSQVTMMFWYRQQPGQSLTLIATANQGSEATYESGFVIDKFPISRPNLTFSTLTVSNMSPEDSSIYLCSVAGQAETQYFGPGTRLLVL.

V is TRBV11-2 and J is TRBJ2-5; TRBD2 agrees at 10 bases. J lost 2 bases, V lost 5 bases, and 8 bases had no gene match. Germline CDR1 and CDR2: SGHAT and FQNNGV. The CDR3 has 16 residues. DNA for the CDR3: TGTGCCAGCAGCACTCTAGCGGGGGCTTCTCAAGAGACCCAGTACTTC. It translates to CASSTLAGASQETQYF.

This clone was counted once. The V call is TRBV5-1, the J call TRBJ2-7; D call uncertain. Germline V gene data show CDR1 as SGHRS and CDR2 as YFSETQ. This CDR3 region has 14 residues. Trimming cost V 2 bases and J 2 bases, with 11 bases left between them. The CDR3 DNA reads as TGCGCCAGCAGCTTTGAGGTCCCAACCTACGAGCAGTACTTC. It codes for CASSFEVPTYEQYF.

The chain joins TRBV5-6 to TRBJ2-1; tentative D call: TRBD2 (5 bases). The V end was cut by 0 bases, the J end by 5 bases, with 24 bases between. The length of the CDR3 is 19 residues. Germline CDR1 reads SGHDT; CDR2 reads YYEEEE. CDR3 region: CASSLDDMRNSGRNNEQFF. The CDR3 DNA follows: TGTGCCAGCAGCTTGGATGATATGAGAAACAGCGGTAGAAACAATGAGCAGTTCTTC.

The chain carries TRBV6-5 and TRBJ2-6; 9 bases agree with TRBD1. From germline, CDR1 is MNHEY and CDR2 SVGAGI. V dropped 7 bases and J dropped 2; count of bases not matched to a gene: 3. The CDR3 spans 15 residues. CDR3 sequence reads: CASKRQGAGANVLTF. The CDR3 bases are TGTGCCAGCAAACGACAGGGGGCTGGGGCCAACGTCCTGACTTTC.

This sequence joins TRBV7-9 and TRBJ2-1, with 10 bases fitting TRBD2. The germline V gene encodes CDR1 SEHNR and CDR2 FQNEAQ (reference sequence). The J segment lost 9 bases and the V segment lost 1 base, leaving 9 bases of the junction unmatched. This CDR3 has 16 residues. CDR3 bases: TGTGCCAGCAGCTTAGGGGCTAGCGGGAGTGGCAGTGAGCAGTTCTTC. Protein sequence: CASSLGASGSGSEQFF.

This chain uses TRBV7-9 with TRBJ2-7, with a possible D match to TRBD1 (5 bases). CDR3 length: 12 residues. Looked up from germline, CDR1 is SEHNR and CDR2 is FQNEAQ (reference sequence). Trimming shortened V by 1 base and J by 7 bases, and 8 bases separated the two germline ends. CDR3 sequence (DNA): TGTGCCAGCAGCTTAGGACAGAGTGAGCAGTACTTC. Amino acid sequence: CASSLGQSEQYF.

The rearrangement uses TRBV19 and TRBJ2-7, with 7 bases matching TRBD2. The CDR3 loop spans 16 amino acids. The J segment lost 3 bases and the V segment lost 5 bases, leaving 13 bases of the junction unmatched. Germline CDR1 reads LNHDA; CDR2 reads SQIVND (reference sequence). CDR3 coding DNA: TGTGCCAGTAGTCGTCGTTTGGGAGGGGACTTCTACGAGCAGTACTTC. The encoded protein is CASSRRLGGDFYEQYF.

This clone was seen a handful of times. The rearrangement links TRBV4-1 to TRBJ1-1; no clear D. Germline V gene data show CDR1 as MGHRA and CDR2 as YSYEKL. V was clipped by 3 bases and J by 3 bases, with 8 bases between them. This CDR3 has 13 amino acids. The CDR3 DNA reads TGCGCCAGCAGCCAGGTACGGGACACTGAAGCTTTCTTT. It translates to CASSQVRDTEAFF.

This clone appeared a few times. J is TRBJ2-5 and V is TRBV19, with unresolved D. Germline V gives CDR1 LNHDA, CDR2 SQIVND (reference sequence). Trimming took off 7 bases at V and 2 bases at J, with 14 bases between the two ends. The CDR3 contains 14 residues. CDR3: CASKKRHSQETQYF. As DNA, the CDR3 is TGTGCCAGTAAGAAAAGACATTCGCAAGAGACCCAGTACTTC.

The chain is built from TRBV9 and TRBJ2-1, with 9 bases matching TRBD2. The CDR3 length is 15 residues. With 3 bases clipped from V and 2 bases from J, the junction kept 3 bases outside the gene matches. The germline gives CDR1 SGDLS, CDR2 YYNGEE. The CDR3 bases are TGTGCCAGCAGCGAGCTAGCGGGACCCTACAATGAGCAGTTCTTC. This encodes CASSELAGPYNEQFF.